This T cell receptor (beta chain) is from a study of radiation and T cells in renal cell carcinoma (dated by TCRdb to between 2020 and 2021). With respect to the entire study: In total, 53 samples, comprising some 25 tumors and around 27 peripheral blood samples, were subjected to TCR beta sequencing. Across all 53 samples, 3.5 million to 4.5 million unique CDR3 nucleotide sequences encoding about 2.4 million unique CDR3 amino acid sequences were identified. The paper's findings and limits, for the study overall: Higher TCR clonality was observed in irradiated tumors than in controls, with an average of about 50% of the repertoire accounted for by the top 100 clonotypes, compared with roughly 43% in nephrectomy-only tumors. The single-armed trial design could not address effects of radiation dose or scheduling on the TCR repertoire. Because only small tumor regions of 0.9 to 1 g were available, the study did not capture intratumoral heterogeneity. Compared with control tumors, irradiated tumors had a greater number of dominant CDR3 motifs, and these motifs made up a bigger portion of the repertoire. Because pretreatment tumor biopsies were not available, the baseline intratumoral presence of clonotypes could not be determined. In blood, the top tumor clonotypes increased between baseline and 2 weeks post-radiation and then shrank by 4 weeks, which suggests that tumor-resident clones expanded only transiently.

The CDR3 runs 15 residues from the cysteine to the phenylalanine. Solely the CDR3 DNA is kept, with 45 bases framed from the first base. The junction carries 15 bases between V and J, which are trimmed by 5 bases and 0 bases respectively. Via the germline V gene, CDR1 is SQVTM and CDR2 ANQGSEA. The immunoSEQ kit was used, according to the manufacturer's recommendations, to generate TCR beta libraries from genomic DNA. To prepare the libraries, a first multiplex PCR with proprietary primers was run, followed by a second PCR that added unique barcodes, and a bead cleanup was done after each round. Each sample batch included a kit-provided positive control reaction and a negative control reaction. The final libraries were assessed on an Agilent 4200 TapeStation D1000 ScreenTape, pooled by volume, and quantified by qPCR. Sequencing ran on an Illumina NextSeq500 with a MidOutput 150-cycle cartridge, using 156 Read1 and 15 Index1 cycles with kit custom primers. The pooled library was loaded at 0.95 to 1 pM with approximately 20% PhiX control spiked in. Regarding the original processing steps: The vendor-processed data were analyzed in R, and a clonotype was defined as all T cells that share the same CDR3 nucleotide sequence. In the clone abundance analyses, frequencies in each sample were normalized to that sample's 10,000 most abundant clones. Public T cell clones, which averaged fewer than five per sample, were removed prior to analysis. Dominant motifs were analyzed with ImmunoMap using the PAM10 matrix, a gap penalty of 30, and a homology threshold of 0.3, and motifs with a cumulative frequency of at least 0.01 were considered dominant. A difference in abundance of at least 32-fold between compartments was used to define tumor-enriched and baseline blood-enriched clonotypes. Tumor-blood repertoire similarity was measured with the Baroni-Urbani and Buser coefficient, and group comparisons used two-tailed Wilcoxon tests in R. TCRdb mirrors the immuneACCESS table, restricted to in-frame sequences. Some clones are absent from its copies; in checked studies, under half trace to an unresolved V gene, and the reason for the others is unknown. V and J calls and clone size are those listed in that table; D and trimming were worked out from the DNA. This sample is represented by 19,000 or so clones; 55% to 65% of them were singletons. 12% of the sample lies in the top ten.

A word on this clone: Its antigen has not been determined. Per-base quality was not reported, and no clone a single base away is much larger than it.

What this sample's time point label stands for: tumor resected at nephrectomy. Read against the paper, the sample's treatment or condition label means: 15 Gy SBRT to primary tumor, nephrectomy 4 weeks later. Samples were obtained from a clinical trial, in which 15 Gy stereotactic body radiation therapy was delivered to primary renal cell carcinomas and nephrectomy was performed 4 weeks later. Every patient had renal cell carcinoma of clear cell pathology. Tumors were mechanically dissociated, digested with collagenase/hyaluronidase at 37 °C, processed in gentleMACS C tubes, and stored in liquid nitrogen. The QIAamp DNA Blood Mini Kit (Qiagen) was used to prepare genomic DNA for TCR sequencing. The analyses included only samples that passed all quality control checks.

This TCR was sampled from a woman in her 70s with renal cell carcinoma. The chain employs TRBV29-1 and TRBJ2-3; the D assignment is uncertain and may be TRBD1 or TRBD2, with 6 bases supporting each. The specimen comprised tumor tissue, sampled from a patient whose treatment included radiotherapy and nephrectomy. The CDR3 region: CSVLGLGGSTDTQYF. At the DNA level, the sequence is TGCAGCGTTTTGGGGTTAGGGGGGAGCACAGATACGCAGTATTTT.